The clone carrying this T cell receptor beta chain was found once. These data come from a study of long-term antiretroviral therapy in people with HIV. Investigators performed immunoSEQ version v3.0 at survey level. TCRdb's table, derived via immunoSEQ multiplex PCR, lists solely in-frame clones and lacks some. This table holds some 25,000 clones, around 88% found once. The germline V and J ends were trimmed by 5 bases and 7 bases, with 14 bases remaining between them. This CDR3 has 13 residues. The germline V gene has CDR1 SGHAT and CDR2 FQDESV (reference sequence). This TCR came from a man in his thirties or forties with HIV. The sample was unsorted PBMCs, taken around 4.6 years after starting antiretroviral therapy. The chain carries TRBV11-1 and TRBJ1-2; perhaps TRBD1 as D (5 bases). CDR3 sequence reads: CASSRPPGVGYTF. The CDR3 DNA sequence: TGTGCCAGCAGCCGCCCCCCGGGGGTTGGCTACACCTTC.